The text below deals with one T cell receptor (beta chain). Trimming removed 7 bases from V and 0 bases from J, with 9 bases in between. The CDR3 consists of 13 residues. This entry belongs to a study of blood T cell repertoires in COVID-19. In the original workflow: From reference gene primer amplification, estimates of nucleated cell counts were derived. TCRdb's table, derived via immunoSEQ multiplex PCR, lists solely in-frame clones and lacks some. V, J and clone size are those of that table, while D and trimming were read from the DNA. The sample records 130,000 or so clones, about 84% being singletons.

Material for sequencing was peripheral blood. V is TRBV12-3 or TRBV12-4 and J is TRBJ1-1; D is unclear. The origin of this receptor is a woman aged 60-70 years with acute or convalescent COVID-19. The DNA for the CDR3 is TGTGCCAGCAACCCTAACGTGAACACTGAAGCTTTCTTT. Translating it yields CASNPNVNTEAFF.